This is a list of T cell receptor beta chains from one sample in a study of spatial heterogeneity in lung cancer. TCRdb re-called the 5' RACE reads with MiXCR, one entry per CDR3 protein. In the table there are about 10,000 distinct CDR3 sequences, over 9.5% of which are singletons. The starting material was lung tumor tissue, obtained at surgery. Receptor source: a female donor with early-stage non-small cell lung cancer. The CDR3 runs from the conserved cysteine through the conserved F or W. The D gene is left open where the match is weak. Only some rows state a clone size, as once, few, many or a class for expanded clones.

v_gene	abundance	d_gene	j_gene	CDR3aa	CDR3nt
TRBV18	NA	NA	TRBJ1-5	CASSPQARNSQQPQHF	TGTGCCAGCTCACCACAGGCGAGGAACAGTCAACAGCCCCAGCATTTT
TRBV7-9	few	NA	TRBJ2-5	CASSLGRQTLQETQYF	TGTGCCAGCAGCTTAGGGAGACAGACTCTCCAAGAGACCCAGTACTTC
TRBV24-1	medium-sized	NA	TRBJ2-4	CATSDSKNIQYF	TGTGCCACCAGTGATTCCAAAAACATTCAGTACTTC
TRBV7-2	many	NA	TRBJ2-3	CASSLALASTDTQYF	TGTGCCAGCAGCTTAGCGCTAGCTAGCACAGATACGCAGTATTTT
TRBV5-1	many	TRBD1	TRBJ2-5	CASSLSRGQGGRRETQYF	TGCGCCAGCAGCCTATCCAGGGGACAGGGAGGAAGGCGAGAGACCCAGTACTTC
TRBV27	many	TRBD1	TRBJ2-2	CASSGTAHTVELFF	TGTGCCAGCAGTGGGACAGCGCACACCGTGGAGCTGTTTTTT
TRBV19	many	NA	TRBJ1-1	CASGTNTEAFF	TGTGCCAGTGGAACGAACACTGAAGCTTTCTTT
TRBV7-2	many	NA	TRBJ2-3	CASSRLGGANTDTQYF	TGTGCCAGCAGCCGCCTTGGTGGGGCAAACACAGATACGCAGTATTTT
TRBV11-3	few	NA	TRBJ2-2	CASSLDQNTGELFF	TGTGCCAGCAGCTTAGATCAGAACACCGGGGAGCTGTTTTTT
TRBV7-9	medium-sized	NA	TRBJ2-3	CASRRERGGTDTQYF	TGTGCCAGCAGGAGAGAAAGGGGGGGGACAGATACGCAGTATTTT
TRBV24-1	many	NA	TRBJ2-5	CATSDSRAEETQYF	TGTGCCACCAGTGATTCGAGAGCAGAAGAGACCCAGTACTTC
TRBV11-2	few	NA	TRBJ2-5	CASSLDRGRETQYF	TGTGCCAGCAGCTTAGACCGCGGCAGGGAGACCCAGTACTTC
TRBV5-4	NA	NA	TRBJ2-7	CASSHPVGATYEQYF	TGTGCCAGCAGCCATCCCGTCGGGGCCACCTACGAGCAGTACTTC
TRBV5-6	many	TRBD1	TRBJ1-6	CASSLLGQGNNSPLHF	TGTGCCAGCAGTTTGTTAGGACAGGGGAATAATTCACCCCTCCACTTT
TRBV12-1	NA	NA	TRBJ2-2	CASSPHRWGPNTGELFF	TGTGCCAGCAGCCCTCATCGTTGGGGCCCGAACACCGGGGAGCTGTTTTTT
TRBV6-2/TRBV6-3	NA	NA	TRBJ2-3	CAIRNRVTDTQYF	TGTGCCATCAGGAACAGGGTCACAGATACGCAGTATTTT
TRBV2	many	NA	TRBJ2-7	CASSGDRFYEQYF	TGTGCCAGCAGTGGTGACAGGTTTTACGAGCAGTACTTC
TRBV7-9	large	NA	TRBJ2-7	CASSFSSGTVSYEQYF	TGTGCCAGCAGCTTCTCCTCCGGGACTGTATCCTACGAGCAGTACTTC
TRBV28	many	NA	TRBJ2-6	CASRRGESSGANVLTF	TGTGCCAGCAGACGAGGGGAAAGCTCTGGGGCCAACGTCCTGACTTTC
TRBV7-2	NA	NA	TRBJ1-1	CASSSYTGDGDTEAFF	TGTGCCAGCAGCTCATACACAGGAGATGGGGACACTGAAGCTTTCTTT
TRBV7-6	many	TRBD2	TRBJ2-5	CASSFSGEETQYF	TGTGCCAGCAGCTTTAGCGGGGAAGAGACCCAGTACTTC
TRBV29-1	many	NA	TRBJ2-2	CSVKQTGTTGELFF	TGCAGCGTGAAGCAAACAGGGACCACCGGGGAGCTGTTTTTT
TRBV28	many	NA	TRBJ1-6	CATSESYSYNSPLHF	TGTGCCACCTCGGAGTCTTACTCCTATAATTCACCCCTCCACTTT
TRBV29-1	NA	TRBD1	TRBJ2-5	CSVIMDRRQETQYF	TGCAGCGTTATTATGGACAGGAGACAAGAGACCCAGTACTTC
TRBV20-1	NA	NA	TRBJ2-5	CSAARTTQETQYF	TGCAGTGCTGCTCGGACAACCCAAGAGACCCAGTACTTC
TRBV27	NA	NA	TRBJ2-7	CASSLMGARSYEQYF	TGTGCCAGCAGTTTGATGGGGGCACGATCCTACGAGCAGTACTTC